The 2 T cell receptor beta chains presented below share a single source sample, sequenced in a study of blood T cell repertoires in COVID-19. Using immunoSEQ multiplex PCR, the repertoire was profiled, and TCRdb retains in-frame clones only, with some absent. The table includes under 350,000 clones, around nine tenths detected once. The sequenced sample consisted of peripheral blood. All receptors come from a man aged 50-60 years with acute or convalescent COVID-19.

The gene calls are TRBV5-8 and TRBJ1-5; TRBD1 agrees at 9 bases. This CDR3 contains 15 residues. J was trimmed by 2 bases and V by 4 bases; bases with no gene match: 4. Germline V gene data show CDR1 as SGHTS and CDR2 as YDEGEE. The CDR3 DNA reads TGTGCCAGCAGCCGGGACAGGGCGGGCAATCAGCCCCAGCATTTT. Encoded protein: CASSRDRAGNQPQHF.

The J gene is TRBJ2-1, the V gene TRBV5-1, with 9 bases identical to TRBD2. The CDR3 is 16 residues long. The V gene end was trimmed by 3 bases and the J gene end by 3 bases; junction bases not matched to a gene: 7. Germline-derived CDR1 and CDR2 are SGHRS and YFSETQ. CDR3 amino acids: CASSSLSRGGYNEQFF. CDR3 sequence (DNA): TGCGCCAGCAGCTCTCTTTCGCGGGGGGGCTACAATGAGCAGTTCTTC.